The 21 T cell receptor beta chains below all came from one sample that was sequenced in a study of post-analysis software for immune sequencing data. These receptors have no identified antigens. TCR beta cDNA libraries included unique molecular identifiers. TCRdb called the PCR reads again in MiXCR, with one record for every CDR3 protein. This table holds about 540,000 distinct CDR3 sequences, approximately 34% found once. Study-level points and caveats: Patients showed TRBV5-6, TRBV5-1 and TRBV20-1 among 4 or 5 TRBV segments more frequent than in controls.

What was sequenced was blood. Receptor source: a girl aged 2-17 years with multiple sclerosis.

The V gene is TRBV10-3, the J gene TRBJ2-5, with D possibly matching TRBD1 (5 bases). V was clipped by 1 base and J by 4 bases, with 7 bases between them. Germline V gene sequence: CDR1 ENHRY, CDR2 SYGVKD. CDR3 size: 13 residues. CDR3 sequence reads: CAISEFRGETQYF. CDR3 sequence (DNA): TGTGCCATCAGTGAGTTTAGGGGAGAGACCCAGTACTTC.

V is TRBV5-1 and J is TRBJ1-1; TRBD1 is a possible D gene (6 bases). This CDR3 spans 17 amino acids. V was clipped by 2 bases and J by 0 bases, with 17 bases between them. Per the germline V gene, CDR1 is SGHRS and CDR2 is YFSETQ. CDR3 nucleotide sequence: TGCGCCAGCAGCTTAGGCCTCAGGGGTTATTTGAACACTGAAGCTTTCTTT. Its protein is CASSLGLRGYLNTEAFF.

This clonotype occurred a few times. The rearrangement links TRBV5-6 to TRBJ2-4, with 10 bases matching TRBD2. Unmatched junction bases numbered 9, after V lost 2 bases and J lost 7 bases. The V gene's germline CDR1 is SGHDT and CDR2 YYEEEE. There are 16 residues in the CDR3. The CDR3 nucleotides read TGTGCCAGCAGCTTTGGGAGCGGGGGGGCCGGGAACATTCAGTACTTC. It specifies CASSFGSGGAGNIQYF.

For this clonotype: One junction end disagrees with the germline gene, perhaps due to a read error. CDR3 DNA: TGCAGTGCTAGAGATGAACTAGCGGGGGGCGGGTGGACAGATGCGCAGTATTTT. Translating it yields CSARDELAGGGWTDAQYF. The chain uses TRBV20-1 and TRBJ2-3, with 12 positions matching TRBD2. Germline CDR1 and CDR2: DFQATT and SNEGSKA (reference sequence). The CDR3 spans 18 residues.

The rearrangement links TRBV5-1 to TRBJ2-1; TRBD2 is a possible D gene (5 bases). Germline V gene sequence: CDR1 SGHRS, CDR2 YFSETQ. The length of the CDR3 is 14 residues. Trimming pared 4 bases from V and 1 base from J, leaving 9 bases between. CDR3 nucleotides: TGCGCCAGCAGCCTACCGGGGTCCTACAATGAGCAGTTCTTC. Its translation is CASSLPGSYNEQFF.

This chain uses TRBV5-1 with TRBJ2-4, with 7 bases identical to TRBD1. The V gene end was trimmed by 5 bases and the J gene end by 7 bases; junction bases not matched to a gene: 9. CDR1 and CDR2 (germline): SGHRS, YFSETQ. CDR3 length: 14 residues. The CDR3 nucleotides are TGCGCCAGCAGGGGCGACAGGGTAGGGAACATTCAGTACTTC. This encodes CASRGDRVGNIQYF.

This chain connects TRBV7-9 to TRBJ2-1; 10 nucleotides agree with TRBD2. Germline CDR1 and CDR2: SEHNR and FQNEAQ (reference sequence). The CDR3 runs to 18 residues. After removal of 1 base from V and 8 bases from J, the junction contained 14 bases not matched to a gene. The CDR3 reads CASSLEGLAGVKEHEQFF. CDR3 DNA: TGTGCCAGCAGCTTAGAAGGGCTAGCGGGGGTCAAGGAGCATGAGCAGTTCTTC.

The chain links TRBV7-9 to TRBJ1-2, with D possibly being TRBD1 (6 bases). V gave up 6 bases and J gave up 3 bases, with 14 bases separating them. This CDR3 spans 14 amino acids. CDR1 SEHNR and CDR2 FQNEAQ come from the germline V gene (reference sequence). CDR3 in amino acids: CASSLGAGDYGYTF. CDR3 sequence (DNA): TGTGCCAGCAGTCTAGGGGCAGGGGACTATGGCTACACCTTC. Full variable domain (missing parts from reference TRBV7-9 and TRBJ1-2): DTGVSQNPRHKITKRGQNVTFRCDPISEHNRLYWYRQTLGQGPEFLTYFQNEAQLEKSRLLSDRFSAERPKGSFSTLEIQRTEQGDSAMYLCASSLGAGDYGYTFGSGTRLTVV.

This clonotype has a count of ten or more. J is TRBJ1-6 and V is TRBV11-2; D ambiguous. The germline V gene has CDR1 SGHAT and CDR2 FQNNGV. The V and J ends lost 1 base and 7 bases respectively, with 5 bases between them. The CDR3 covers 13 residues. CDR3 residues: CASSLAGNSPLHF. The DNA for the CDR3 is TGTGCCAGCAGCTTAGCAGGAAATTCACCCCTCCACTTT.

Of note for this clonotype: The junction shows a germline mismatch at one end, possibly a read error. This rearrangement joins TRBV5-1 to TRBJ2-7, with D perhaps TRBD1 or TRBD2 (5 bases each). This CDR3 has 15 residues. CDR1 is SGHRS and CDR2 is YFSETQ in the germline V gene. Written as DNA, the CDR3 is TGCGTCAGCAGCTCGAGGACGGGATCAGGGTACGAGCAGTACTTC. Its translation: CVSSSRTGSGYEQYF.

This clonotype occurred a few times. V and J are TRBV6-6 and TRBJ2-7; the D is unclear. V was shortened by 0 bases and J by 3 bases, with 9 bases between the two germline ends. Per the germline V gene, CDR1 is MNHNY and CDR2 is SVGAGI (reference sequence). CDR3 length: 14 amino acids. The CDR3 DNA reads as TGTGCCAGCAGTTACTCGCGGCATAACTACGAGCAGTACTTC. This gives the protein CASSYSRHNYEQYF.

V usage is TRBV4-1 and J usage is TRBJ2-1; D may be TRBD1 or TRBD2 (5 bases each). This CDR3 has 16 amino acids. Trimming left V 6 bases short and J 5 bases short, with 20 bases between. Germline CDR1 MGHRA, CDR2 YSYEKL. The DNA for the CDR3 is TGCGCCAGCAGTCAGACAACCGGGGCCAACCACAATGAGCAGTTCTTC. Its translation: CASSQTTGANHNEQFF.

This clonotype was counted between two and nine times. The V gene is TRBV7-9, the J gene TRBJ2-7, with TRBD1 identical over 9 bases. The CDR3 runs 15 residues. Germline CDR1 reads SEHNR; CDR2 reads FQNEAQ (reference sequence). Unmatched junction bases numbered 11, after V lost 6 bases and J lost 5 bases. CDR3 loop: CASRESGTGNDEQYF. In DNA form, the CDR3 reads TGTGCCAGCAGAGAGTCCGGGACAGGGAACGACGAGCAGTACTTC.

V and J are TRBV15 and TRBJ1-1; D remains unclear. Trimming took 3 bases from V and 1 from J, leaving 3 bases between them. This CDR3 has 12 residues. Germline V CDR1 and CDR2: LNHNV, YYDKDF (reference sequence). The CDR3 sequence: CATSRTNTEAFF. For the CDR3, the DNA is TGTGCCACCAGCAGGACGAACACTGAAGCTTTCTTT.

This clonotype has more than one count but fewer than ten. The V and J genes are TRBV20-1 and TRBJ2-2; 12 positions match TRBD2. The CDR3 totals 15 residues. The V gene's germline CDR1 is DFQATT and CDR2 SNEGSKA (reference sequence). V was clipped by 3 bases and J by 7 bases; unmatched bases: 6. CDR3 sequence: CSASPSGGAGGELFF. CDR3 nucleotides: TGCAGTGCTAGCCCTAGCGGGGGGGCCGGCGGGGAGCTGTTTTTT.

The V and J genes are TRBV20-1 and TRBJ1-2, with TRBD1 as a possible D gene (5 bases). V lost 7 bases and J lost 4, with 13 bases in between. CDR1 is DFQATT, CDR2 SNEGSKA, per germline (reference sequence). The CDR3 has 12 residues. The CDR3 coding sequence is TGCAGTGGAAGGGGCGCGGGCTATGGCTACACCTTC. The encoded protein is CSGRGAGYGYTF.

This clonotype was counted between two and nine times. A much larger clone differs from this one at a single base, so this may be a read error. The V gene is TRBV29-1, the J gene TRBJ2-1; 13 bases align to TRBD2. Germline V gives CDR1 SQVTM, CDR2 ANQGSEA. This CDR3 has 17 amino acids. Trimming at V came to 3 bases and at J to 6 bases, leaving 11 bases not matched to a gene. CDR3 nucleotide sequence: TGCAGCGTTGAGGGGACTAGCGGGGTAGGTACCTGCAATGAGCAGTTCTTC. It codes for CSVEGTSGVGTCNEQFF.

The chain combines TRBV7-2 with TRBJ1-1; the D gene is possibly TRBD1 (5 bases). The CDR3 is made up of 13 amino acids. Per germline, CDR1 SGHTA and CDR2 FQGNSA. V was clipped by 5 bases and J by 7 bases, with 14 bases between them. The CDR3: CASSTPGALEAFF. The DNA for the CDR3 is TGTGCCAGCAGCACCCCCGGGGCGCTTGAAGCTTTCTTT.

The chain joins TRBV20-1 to TRBJ1-2; 10 positions match TRBD1. The trim removed 3 bases at V and 4 bases at J, leaving 5 bases unmatched. CDR3 length equals 14 residues. Per the germline V gene, CDR1 is DFQATT and CDR2 is SNEGSKA (reference sequence). The CDR3 DNA reads TGCAGTGCTAGTTCGGGACAGGGGCCCTATGGCTACACCTTC. This gives the protein CSASSGQGPYGYTF.

This clonotype has only a few counts. The chain is built from TRBV12-3 or TRBV12-4 and TRBJ1-6; D is unclear. Trimming pared 5 bases from V and 6 bases from J, leaving 11 bases between. The CDR3 runs 14 residues. This CDR3 is CASSRRASNSPLHF. The CDR3 DNA is TGTGCCAGCAGTAGGAGGGCGAGTAATTCACCCCTCCACTTT.

A remark on this clonotype: At one of its ends the junction is not consistent with the germline gene, which may arise from a read error. The chain joins TRBV28 to TRBJ2-5, with TRBD1 identical over 8 bases. Germline V CDR1 and CDR2: MDHEN, SYDVKM. CDR3 length: 15 amino acids. The CDR3 is CASSFLRGPQQTQYF. DNA of the CDR3: TGTGCCAGCAGTTTCCTCAGGGGGCCCCAACAGACCCAGTACTTC.